This TCR beta chain is from a study of technical replicates of blood from a few donors. Using immunoSEQ multiplex PCR, the repertoire was profiled, and TCRdb retains in-frame clones only, with some absent. The sample records around 80,000 clones, 70% to 90% being singletons. V lost 4 bases and J lost 6; bases outside the gene matches: 6. The CDR3 is made up of 14 amino acids. Per the germline V gene, CDR1 is LNHDA and CDR2 is SQIVND (reference sequence). Sequenced: T cells isolated from PBMCs. V usage is TRBV19 and J usage is TRBJ1-5; 7 positions match TRBD1. This TCR was recovered from a human donor in good health. CDR3 bases: TGTGCCAGTAGTAGAACAGGGGCAAGTCAGCCCCAGCATTTT. This gives the protein CASSRTGASQPQHF.